Below are 15 T cell receptor beta chains sequenced from a single sample in a study of T cell repertoires in cytomegalovirus infection. TCRdb reanalysed the reads using MiXCR and keeps one entry per CDR3 protein. The sample shows around 900,000 distinct CDR3 sequences, roughly 31% of them seen only once. Their cognate antigens are unknown. The specimen was cultured CD8+ T cells from PBMCs, collected from culture after CMV antigen stimulation. The receptors come from a human donor in good health (CMV status not recorded). Some clones in this sample may be carry-over from other donors' samples.

The chain recombines TRBV4-1 with TRBJ2-3, with TRBD2 identical over 12 bases. The CDR3 spans 19 residues. Germline CDR1 is MGHRA and CDR2 is YSYEKL. The trim removed 1 base at V and 2 bases at J, leaving 10 bases unmatched. The DNA for the CDR3 is TGCGCCAGCAGCCAAGGGCTAGCGGGGGGGTCCTATTTCACAGATACGCAGTATTTT. Encoded protein: CASSQGLAGGSYFTDTQYF.

The genes are TRBV7-9 and TRBJ1-5; possibly TRBD1 for D (5 bases). The length of the CDR3 is 16 residues. V was trimmed by 1 base and J by 4 bases, leaving 14 bases between them. Germline V lookup: CDR1 SEHNR, CDR2 FQNEAQ (reference sequence). This chain's CDR3 is CASSLEDRRGNQPQHF. In nucleotides, the CDR3 is TGTGCCAGCAGCTTAGAGGATCGGCGGGGGAATCAGCCCCAGCATTTT.

This clonotype was observed a handful of times. The chain is built from TRBV12-3 or TRBV12-4 and TRBJ1-2, with 10 bases identical to TRBD1. This CDR3 spans 14 amino acids. V shed 8 bases, J shed 6 bases, and the junction held 9 bases outside the gene matches. The CDR3: CASSRDRGFDGYTF. In DNA, the CDR3 is TGTGCCAGCTCCCGGGACAGGGGATTTGATGGCTACACCTTC.

This clonotype was found a few times. The chain is built from TRBV7-2 and TRBJ2-2, with TRBD2 matching 9 bases. CDR3 size: 19 residues. The V segment lost 3 bases and the J segment 2 bases; nucleotides outside the gene matches: 13. The V gene's germline CDR1 is SGHTA and CDR2 FQGNSA. The DNA for the CDR3 is TGTGCCAGCAGCTTTCCCCGCGGTAGCGGGGGCCTTAACACCGGGGAGCTGTTTTTT. This translates into CASSFPRGSGGLNTGELFF.

This chain joins TRBV7-9 and TRBJ1-1, with a tentative D call TRBD1 (6 bases). CDR1 and CDR2 from the germline V gene are SEHNR and FQNEAQ (reference sequence). The CDR3 is 15 residues long. Trimming removed 8 bases at V and 0 bases at J, with 16 bases between. CDR3 loop: CASGLTQGLNTEAFF. The CDR3 DNA reads as TGTGCCAGCGGCCTCACACAGGGTTTGAACACTGAAGCTTTCTTT.

The rearrangement uses TRBV20-1 and TRBJ1-2, with a weak D call TRBD1 (5 bases). The germline V and J ends were trimmed by 0 bases and 4 bases, with 21 bases remaining between them. Germline CDR1 is DFQATT and CDR2 is SNEGSKA (reference sequence). This CDR3 region has 17 residues. CDR3 region: CSARDSVLGPGSYGYTF. The CDR3 bases are TGCAGTGCTAGAGATTCGGTTTTGGGGCCGGGAAGCTATGGCTACACCTTC.

The rearrangement links TRBV25-1 to TRBJ1-1; possibly TRBD1 for D (6 bases). The germline V gene encodes CDR1 MGHDK and CDR2 SYGVNS. This CDR3 comprises 14 residues. The V end was cut by 4 bases, the J end by 1 base, with 10 bases between. The CDR3 region is CASSVDSANTEAFF. CDR3 bases: TGTGCCAGCAGTGTGGACAGTGCGAACACTGAAGCTTTCTTT.

The gene calls are TRBV20-1 and TRBJ2-1; 7 positions agree with TRBD1. This CDR3 has 16 residues. The V gene's germline CDR1 is DFQATT and CDR2 SNEGSKA (reference sequence). The trim removed 4 bases at V and 0 bases at J, leaving 9 bases unmatched. Here the CDR3 reads CSAKKQGLGSYNEQFF. The CDR3 DNA sequence: TGCAGTGCTAAAAAACAGGGGCTGGGCTCCTACAATGAGCAGTTCTTC.

This rearrangement joins TRBV7-6 to TRBJ2-7; TRBD2 might be the D (7 bases). Germline V gives CDR1 SGHVS, CDR2 FNYEAQ. This CDR3 region has 17 residues. The ends were cut back, 4 bases at V and 2 bases at J, with 21 bases in the middle. The CDR3 region is CASSSFTGTNKTYEQYF. CDR3 nucleotide sequence: TGTGCCAGCAGCTCCTTCACAGGGACTAATAAAACCTACGAGCAGTACTTC. The full variable domain, completed using reference TRBV7-6 and TRBJ2-7, is GAGVSQSPRYKVTKRGQDVALRCDPISGHVSLYWYRQALGQGPEFLTYFNYEAQQDKSGLPNDRFSAERPEGSISTLTIQRTEQRDSAMYRCASSSFTGTNKTYEQYFGPGTRLTVT.

This rearrangement joins TRBV19 to TRBJ1-1; D ambiguous. The CDR3 contains 12 residues. V shed 1 base and J shed 6 bases, with 6 bases lying between them. Germline loops: CDR1 LNHDA, CDR2 SQIVND (reference sequence). The CDR3 loop reads CASSIGAAEAFF. The CDR3 region has the DNA TGTGCCAGTAGTATAGGCGCTGCTGAAGCTTTCTTT.

This rearrangement joins TRBV24-1 to TRBJ2-1, with D possibly TRBD2 on 6 matching bases. V gave up 5 bases and J gave up 4 bases, with 11 bases separating them. Germline assignment: CDR1 KGHDR and CDR2 SFDVKD. This CDR3 spans 14 amino acids. This chain's CDR3 is CATSGTRGYNEQFF. DNA for the CDR3: TGTGCCACCAGTGGAACACGGGGGTACAATGAGCAGTTCTTC.

The gene calls are TRBV24-1 and TRBJ2-2, with 10 bases aligning to TRBD2. Losses at the gene ends were 6 bases for V and 4 bases for J; bases not matched to a gene: 13. The CDR3 loop spans 18 amino acids. Germline values: CDR1 KGHDR, CDR2 SFDVKD. CDR3: CATSNLAGVAEGTGELFF. The CDR3 DNA reads as TGTGCCACCAGTAATCTAGCGGGGGTAGCCGAGGGCACCGGGGAGCTGTTTTTT.

This chain uses TRBV27 with TRBJ2-1; 7 bases line up with TRBD1. The CDR3 runs 11 residues. Germline CDR1 is MNHEY and CDR2 is SMNVEV (reference sequence). Germline trimming cut 5 bases from V and 15 bases from J; bases unmatched to any gene: 7. The CDR3 DNA follows: TGTGCCAGCAGTCTTGGACAGGACCTGTTCTTC. Translating it yields CASSLGQDLFF.

Many counts were recorded for this clonotype. The V call is TRBV7-6, the J call TRBJ1-1, with TRBD1 matching 12 bases. The CDR3 is 18 residues long. The V gene's germline CDR1 is SGHVS and CDR2 FNYEAQ. J was trimmed by 4 bases and V by 1 base; bases with no gene match: 10. The CDR3 loop is CASSLEGQGALGGTEAFF. The CDR3, as DNA: TGTGCCAGCAGCTTAGAGGGACAGGGGGCTTTGGGGGGCACTGAAGCTTTCTTT.

This clonotype was seen a handful of times. This chain joins TRBV7-6 and TRBJ2-5; the match to TRBD2 covers 11 bases. V dropped 5 bases and J dropped 7; count of bases not matched to a gene: 9. This CDR3 spans 15 amino acids. Germline V gene lookup returns CDR1 SGHVS and CDR2 FNYEAQ. CDR3 DNA: TGTGCCAGCAGCCAGGAATTAGCGGGGGGGAGGACCCAGTACTTC. It codes for CASSQELAGGRTQYF.